The next 14 T cell receptor beta chains were all read from a single sample in a study of blood T cell repertoires in COVID-19. Clones were sequenced by immunoSEQ multiplex PCR, and TCRdb holds only the in-frame ones, with some missing. The repertoire holds roughly 250,000 clones, approximately 88% seen once, with 1% to 1.5% in the top ten. Material for sequencing was PBMCs or T cells enriched from blood (not recorded which). These receptors all stem from a woman in her thirties or forties with acute COVID-19.

The V gene is TRBV7-2, the J gene TRBJ1-4; D may be TRBD1 (6 bases). V lost 4 bases and J 7 bases, leaving 10 bases between the germline ends. Germline values: CDR1 SGHTA, CDR2 FQGNSA. This CDR3 has 13 amino acids. In nucleotides, the CDR3 is TGTGCCAGCAGCTCAGGGACACGTGAAAAACTGTTTTTT. Encoded protein: CASSSGTREKLFF.

This clone was detected once. This chain links TRBV4-1 with TRBJ2-7; 7 bases fit TRBD2. With 0 bases clipped from V and 3 bases from J, the junction kept 11 bases outside the gene matches. CDR1 MGHRA and CDR2 YSYEKL come from the germline V gene. The CDR3 sequence is 17 residues long. CDR3 residues: CASSQEGVGRELYEQYF. In DNA, the CDR3 is TGCGCCAGCAGCCAAGAGGGGGTCGGGCGGGAGCTCTACGAGCAGTACTTC.

The CDR3: CASSLQAGQGENTEAFF. CDR3 nucleotides: TGTGCCAGCAGTTTACAGGCCGGACAGGGAGAGAACACTGAAGCTTTCTTT. The chain recombines TRBV27 with TRBJ1-1; TRBD1 agrees at 8 bases. The CDR3 is made up of 17 amino acids. CDR1 is MNHEY and CDR2 is SMNVEV in the germline V gene (reference sequence). The junction had 9 bases not matched to a gene; V was cut back by 2 bases and J by 1 base.

The chain combines TRBV6-5 with TRBJ1-3; maybe TRBD1 (5 bases). The CDR3 has 14 amino acids. V dropped 10 bases and J dropped 4 bases, with 17 bases sitting between them. Germline V gene data show CDR1 as MNHEY and CDR2 as SVGAGI. The CDR3 DNA sequence: TGTGCCATCACCACGGGGGTGGTGGGAAACACCATATATTTT. Translated: CAITTGVVGNTIYF.

The V gene is TRBV4-1, the J gene TRBJ1-6; TRBD1 agrees at 9 bases. CDR1 is MGHRA, CDR2 YSYEKL, per germline. J was trimmed by 4 bases and V by 0 bases; bases with no gene match: 4. This CDR3 spans 17 amino acids. CDR3 sequence: CASSQDSGTGYNSPLHF. CDR3 DNA sequence: TGCGCCAGCAGCCAAGATAGCGGGACAGGGTATAATTCACCCCTCCACTTT.

The chain links TRBV3-1 (or the pseudogene TRBV3-2) to TRBJ1-5; D remains ambiguous. The CDR3 contains 12 residues. V was cut by 3 bases and J by 4 bases, with 4 bases left in between. The V gene's germline CDR1 is LGHDT and CDR2 YNNKEL (reference sequence). The CDR3 spells CASSHINQPQHF. The DNA of the CDR3 is TGTGCCAGCAGCCATATAAATCAGCCCCAGCATTTT.

The DNA of the CDR3 is TGTGCCAGCAGCTTATTTACGAACACCGGGGAGCTGTTTTTT. Residues: CASSLFTNTGELFF. The chain links TRBV7-9 to TRBJ2-2, with D hard to call. The V end was cut by 2 bases, the J end by 0 bases, with 4 bases between. The CDR3 length is 14 residues. CDR1 and CDR2 (germline): SEHNR, FQNEAQ (reference sequence).

CDR3 sequence (DNA): TGCGCCAGCAGCGCCTCGACAGGGGGGCAGTACTTC. Translated: CASSASTGGQYF. This sequence joins TRBV5-1 and TRBJ2-7; 9 bases are a match to TRBD1. From germline, CDR1 is SGHRS and CDR2 YFSETQ. Germline trimming cut 4 bases from V and 9 bases from J; bases unmatched to any gene: 5. This CDR3 has 12 residues.

The chain links TRBV7-9 to TRBJ2-5; TRBD1 matches at 11 bases. CDR3 length: 18 amino acids. The germline V gene has CDR1 SEHNR and CDR2 FQNEAQ (reference sequence). The J segment lost 1 base and the V segment lost 1 base, leaving 8 bases of the junction unmatched. Here the CDR3 reads CASSLGFSDRGPQETQYF. The CDR3, as DNA: TGTGCCAGCAGCTTAGGTTTTTCGGACAGGGGGCCCCAAGAGACCCAGTACTTC.

The rearrangement uses TRBV12-3 or TRBV12-4 and TRBJ2-7; D gene ambiguous. There are 11 residues in the CDR3. Trimming cost V 6 bases and J 8 bases, with 11 bases left between them. The CDR3 nucleotides read TGTGCCAGCAGCGAGAGTCGTAAGCAGTACTTC. This codes for CASSESRKQYF.

This clone has just one count. This chain links TRBV19 with TRBJ2-3, with TRBD2 as a possible D gene (6 bases). This CDR3 is 17 amino acids long. V lost 6 bases and J lost 9, with 28 bases in between. Germline values: CDR1 LNHDA, CDR2 SQIVND (reference sequence). The CDR3 sequence is CASSPTRGAGRGETQYF. The CDR3 region has the DNA TGTGCCAGTAGCCCGACAAGGGGCGCCGGGAGAGGGGAGACGCAGTATTTT.

The rearrangement uses TRBV5-8 and TRBJ2-1; 9 bases are shared with TRBD2. Germline V gene sequence: CDR1 SGHTS, CDR2 YDEGEE. This CDR3 has 14 residues. V trimming: 3 bases; J trimming: 8 bases; junction bases outside the gene matches: 6. Here the CDR3 DNA reads TGTGCCAGCAGCTCTAGCGGGATCTGGTATGAGCAGTTCTTC. Encoded protein: CASSSSGIWYEQFF.

Details on this clone: The junction does not match germline at one end; this may be a read error. The rearrangement uses TRBV7-7 and TRBJ2-2; 8 bases are shared with TRBD1. This CDR3 is built from 17 residues. Germline assignment: CDR1 SSHAT and CDR2 FNYEAQ (reference sequence). In DNA form, the CDR3 reads TGTGCTAGCAGCCCCTGGCCCCAGGGGGCGATTATCGGGGAGCTGTTTTTT. Its protein product is CASSPWPQGAIIGELFF.

In this sample, this clone turned up once. This sequence joins TRBV7-9 and TRBJ1-1; D not resolved. The CDR3 is 13 residues long. The germline V gene encodes CDR1 SEHNR and CDR2 FQNEAQ (reference sequence). V was clipped by 5 bases and J by 8 bases, with 15 bases between them. The CDR3 is CASSPPAGEEAFF. The CDR3 region has the DNA TGTGCCAGCAGCCCCCCGGCGGGTGAGGAAGCTTTCTTT.